This T cell receptor beta chain was found in a study of identifying expanded T cells in peripheral blood. V was pared by 1 base and J by 0 bases, with 11 bases between. CDR1 is SGDLS and CDR2 is YYNGEE in the germline V gene. This CDR3 contains 16 residues. Data came from immunoSEQ multiplex PCR; TCRdb stores just in-frame clones and leaves some out. Of around 120,000 clones detected, approximately 86% appear once; the ten largest clones hold 7.5% to 9%. The sequence came from a person aged 18-70 years in good health. The chain combines TRBV9 with TRBJ1-3; D gene unclear. The source material was blood. The CDR3, as DNA: TGTGCCAGCAGCGTAATTAGTAGCAGCTCTGGAAACACCATATATTTT. It translates to CASSVISSSSGNTIYF.